The next 25 T cell receptor beta chains were all read from a single sample in a study of blood T cells in healthy people across ages. Through a sample-barcoded 5' primer and a J-beta primer mix, a second PCR was run for roughly 7 to 11 cycles. TCRdb ran MiXCR on the 5' RACE reads and lists one entry per CDR3 protein. The table lists almost 550,000 distinct CDR3 sequences, less than 25% of them singletons. These data are also associated with another study on T cells of mothers and their children.

The specimen sequenced was blood. These TCRs come from a boy between 10 and 17 years old in good health.

This clonotype was detected a few times. The chain recombines TRBV7-8 with TRBJ2-4; D is uncertain. CDR1 and CDR2 (germline): SGHVS, FQNEAQ. The CDR3 consists of 18 residues. The V and J ends lost 0 bases and 1 base respectively, with 16 bases between them. CDR3 loop: CASSLAHSDLGAKNIQYF. In DNA, the CDR3 is TGTGCCAGCAGCTTAGCCCACTCGGACCTTGGGGCCAAAAACATTCAGTACTTC. The full variable domain, its missing parts supplied by reference TRBV7-8 and TRBJ2-4, is GAGVSQSPRYKVAKRGQDVALRCDPISGHVSLFWYQQALGQGPEFLTYFQNEAQLDKSGLPSDRFFAERPEGSVSTLKIQRTQQEDSAVYLCASSLAHSDLGAKNIQYFGAGTRLSVL.

Only a few counts were recorded for this clonotype. The chain is built from TRBV12-3 or TRBV12-4 and TRBJ2-1, with unresolved D. Near its end, the DNA agrees better with TRBJ2-7, so the J call may be wrong. This CDR3 has 13 residues. The CDR3 coding sequence is TGTGCCAGCAGTCCCGGAGCCTTCTACGAGCAGTACTTC. Its translation: CASSPGAFYEQYF.

The chain combines TRBV6-2 or TRBV6-3 with TRBJ2-1; weak D call: TRBD1 (6 bases). The CDR3 extends over 15 amino acids. Per germline, CDR1 MNHEY and CDR2 SVGEGT. Deletions cut 8 bases from V and 0 bases from J, with 14 bases between. CDR3 DNA: TGTGCCAGCGGGTTACAGGGCGGCTCCTACAATGAGCAGTTCTTC. It translates to CASGLQGGSYNEQFF.

This chain joins TRBV7-2 and TRBJ1-1, with D maybe TRBD1 (6 bases). From germline, CDR1 is SGHTA and CDR2 FQGNSA. The ends were cut back, 5 bases at V and 1 base at J, with 14 bases in the middle. CDR3 length equals 15 residues. Here the CDR3 reads CASSPAAGQNTEAFF. For the CDR3, the DNA is TGTGCCAGCAGCCCCGCTGCGGGACAGAACACTGAAGCTTTCTTT.

The chain has TRBV6-2 or TRBV6-3 and TRBJ1-2; 9 bases are a match to TRBD1. Per the germline V gene, CDR1 is MNHEY and CDR2 is SVGEGT. The CDR3 has 13 amino acids. V shed 7 bases, J shed 4 bases, and the junction held 4 bases outside the gene matches. The CDR3 here is CASMRTGAYGYTF. In nucleotides, the CDR3 is TGTGCCAGCATGCGGACAGGGGCCTATGGCTACACCTTC.

The rearrangement joins TRBV29-1 to TRBJ2-5, with 16 positions matching TRBD2. Gene TRBJ2-1 matches the end of the DNA better, so the J call may be wrong. Germline CDR1 reads SQVTM; CDR2 reads ANQGSEA. CDR3 length: 15 residues. The CDR3 here is CSVGGTSGRAYEQFF. The CDR3 coding sequence is TGCAGCGTTGGTGGGACTAGCGGGAGGGCATATGAGCAGTTCTTC.

This rearrangement joins TRBV6-2 or TRBV6-3 to TRBJ2-7; D is perhaps TRBD2 (6 bases). Germline loops: CDR1 MNHEY, CDR2 SVGEGT. CDR3 size: 15 residues. V was trimmed by 7 bases and J by 2 bases, leaving 18 bases between them. CDR3 in DNA: TGTGCCAGCACCACGGGGCGGGACGTCGCCTACGAGCAGTACTTC. It yields the protein CASTTGRDVAYEQYF.

The chain couples TRBV29-1 to TRBJ1-1, with D tentatively TRBD1 (6 bases). The CDR3 runs 14 residues. Trimming shortened V by 7 bases and J by 8 bases, and 23 bases separated the two germline ends. Germline values: CDR1 SQVTM, CDR2 ANQGSEA. The CDR3 loop reads CSGWDTLLQREAFF. CDR3 nucleotides: TGCAGCGGATGGGACACCCTCTTACAGAGGGAAGCTTTCTTT.

This clonotype has only a few counts. The chain links TRBV20-1 to TRBJ2-5, with D possibly being TRBD2 (6 bases). The DNA matches TRBJ2-7 better at its end, which makes the J call doubtful. Germline loops: CDR1 DFQATT, CDR2 SNEGSKA (reference sequence). This CDR3 is built from 12 residues. The CDR3 DNA reads TGCAGTGCTTTACTAGCAGGAGGCGAGCAGTACTTC. As protein: CSALLAGGEQYF.

The chain joins TRBV2 to TRBJ2-7; no reliable D call. Trimming took off 1 base at V and 4 bases at J, with 11 bases between the two ends. CDR3 length equals 14 residues. The V gene's germline CDR1 is SNHLY and CDR2 FYNNEI. As DNA, the CDR3 is TGTGCCAGCAGTGAAGGGGCCGCCCAATACGAGCAGTACTTC. The encoded protein is CASSEGAAQYEQYF.

This chain uses TRBV24-1 with TRBJ1-1; unclear D gene. Germline V gives CDR1 KGHDR, CDR2 SFDVKD. This CDR3 spans 13 amino acids. The V end lost 7 bases, the J end lost 5 bases, and 13 bases lay between the germline ends. The CDR3 spells CATRLGQSTEAFF. As DNA, the CDR3 is TGTGCCACCAGGCTGGGCCAAAGTACTGAAGCTTTCTTT.

In its sample, this clonotype was seen many times. A junction boundary mismatches the germline segment, possibly from a read error. The genes are TRBV3-1 and TRBJ2-7; unclear D gene. Per germline, CDR1 LGHDT and CDR2 YNNKEL (reference sequence). The CDR3 contains 11 residues. DNA of the CDR3: TGCGCCAGCAGCCAAAATTACGAGCAGTACTTC. Translated: CASSQNYEQYF.

CDR3 amino acids: CASSLHREETLHF. The DNA of the CDR3 is TGTGCCAGCAGTTTACACAGGGAGGAAACCCTCCACTTT. This chain connects TRBV28 to TRBJ1-6; a possible D gene is TRBD1 (6 bases). This CDR3 comprises 13 residues. Trimming took off 2 bases at V and 14 bases at J, with 13 bases between the two ends. Germline V CDR1 and CDR2: MDHEN, SYDVKM.

To note about this clonotype: The junction departs from germline at one end; a sequencing error may be responsible. The genes are TRBV7-2 and TRBJ2-5; the D gene is possibly TRBD1 (6 bases). Germline V lookup: CDR1 SGHTA, CDR2 FQGNSA. CDR3 length: 14 amino acids. The CDR3 is CASSLWGRRETRYF. The CDR3 DNA reads TGTGCCAGCAGCTTATGGGGGCGCCGTGAGACCCGGTACTTC.

This clonotype was seen only a few times. CDR3 protein: CASRGPQERNTEAFF. In DNA form, the CDR3 reads TGTGCCAGCAGGGGGCCACAGGAGAGGAACACTGAAGCTTTCTTT. This chain links TRBV5-4 with TRBJ1-1, with D possibly being TRBD1 (5 bases). Deletions cut 5 bases from V and 1 base from J, with 15 bases between. CDR1 is SGHNT and CDR2 is YYREEE in the germline V gene (reference sequence). This CDR3 has 15 residues.

The chain carries TRBV4-3 and TRBJ1-1; D unresolved. Germline V lookup: CDR1 LGHNA, CDR2 YSLEER. The CDR3 length is 16 residues. Trimming cost V 1 base and J 1 base, with 13 bases left between them. The CDR3 nucleotides are TGCGCCAGCAGCCAAGCAGGAGGTGCGGCGAACACTGAAGCTTTCTTT. Translation gives CASSQAGGAANTEAFF.

This clonotype was recorded only once. V usage is TRBV10-3 and J usage is TRBJ1-1, with 7 bases lining up with TRBD1. Per the germline V gene, CDR1 is ENHRY and CDR2 is SYGVKD. The CDR3 is made up of 14 amino acids. Unmatched junction bases numbered 4, after V lost 5 bases and J lost 1 base. Here the CDR3 reads CAISQQGGNTEAFF. The CDR3 DNA sequence: TGTGCCATCAGTCAGCAGGGGGGGAACACTGAAGCTTTCTTT.

The chain recombines TRBV28 with TRBJ2-1; 7 positions match TRBD1. The junction had 12 bases not matched to a gene; V was cut back by 8 bases and J by 5 bases. CDR3 size: 15 residues. Germline CDR1 is MDHEN and CDR2 is SYDVKM. The CDR3 nucleotides read TGTGCCAGCCACTGGGCGGACAGGAGTCACAATGAGCAGTTCTTC. Its protein product is CASHWADRSHNEQFF.

The chain couples TRBV2 to TRBJ2-7; D is uncertain. This CDR3 spans 14 amino acids. Trimming took 4 bases from V and 0 from J, leaving 10 bases between them. Germline V gene data show CDR1 as SNHLY and CDR2 as FYNNEI. In DNA form, the CDR3 reads TGTGCCAGCAGTGGGGCTGAGCTCTCCTACGAGCAGTACTTC. Amino acids: CASSGAELSYEQYF.

This clonotype was found a few times. A junction boundary mismatches the germline segment, possibly from a read error. V is TRBV5-1 and J is TRBJ2-6, with a possible D match to TRBD1 (6 bases). CDR1 and CDR2 from the germline V gene are SGHRS and YFSETQ. The CDR3 length is 17 residues. In DNA form, the CDR3 reads TGCGCCAGCAGCGGAATGGGCCGCCTCGTGGGGGCCAATGTCCTGACTTTC. Its protein product is CASSGMGRLVGANVLTF. Full variable domain (remainder filled in from reference TRBV5-1 and TRBJ2-6): KAGVTQTPRYLIKTRGQQVTLSCSPISGHRSVSWYQQTPGQGLQFLFEYFSETQRNKGNFPGRFSGRQFSNSRSEMNVSTLELGDSALYLCASSGMGRLVGANVLTFGAGSRLTVL.

This clonotype occurred a few times. The V call is TRBV20-1, the J call TRBJ2-2; 7 bases are shared with TRBD1. The CDR3 is 12 residues long. The germline CDR1 and CDR2 sequences are DFQATT and SNEGSKA (reference sequence). Losses at the gene ends were 2 bases for V and 7 bases for J; bases not matched to a gene: 1. The CDR3 DNA is TGCAGTGCTAGAAGGGGGCACGGGGAGCTGTTTTTT. This codes for CSARRGHGELFF.

Regarding this clonotype: Mismatch with germline at one junction end may stem from a read error. The gene calls are TRBV28 and TRBJ2-4; D gene unclear. CDR3 length equals 16 residues. CDR1 MDHEN and CDR2 SYDVKM come from the germline V gene. CDR3 in DNA: TGTGCCCGCAGTTTATCTGGAGTAAGAGCCAAAAACATTCAGTACTTC. It codes for CARSLSGVRAKNIQYF.

The CDR3 is CASSSGTSGISYEQYF. CDR3 DNA: TGTGCCAGCAGCTCAGGGACTAGCGGGATCTCCTACGAGCAGTACTTC. The V and J genes are TRBV12-3 or TRBV12-4 and TRBJ2-7; 13 positions match TRBD2. Losses at the gene ends were 6 bases for V and 0 bases for J; bases not matched to a gene: 5. The CDR3 length is 16 residues.

The chain is built from TRBV4-1 and TRBJ2-5; D remains ambiguous. The J call may be incorrect, as the DNA end agrees better with TRBJ2-7. Germline CDR1 reads MGHRA; CDR2 reads YSYEKL. CDR3 size: 15 residues. The CDR3 sequence: CASSQDKQRIYEQYF. For the CDR3, the DNA is TGCGCCAGCAGCCAAGACAAACAGAGAATTTACGAGCAGTACTTC.

The chain is built from TRBV27 and TRBJ2-7; D is unresolved. Germline loops: CDR1 MNHEY, CDR2 SMNVEV (reference sequence). The CDR3 length is 13 residues. V lost 6 bases and J 2 bases, leaving 11 bases between the germline ends. The CDR3 DNA follows: TGTGCCAGCAGCGCATCTGCCACCTACGAGCAGTACTTC. This encodes CASSASATYEQYF.